A selection of T cell receptor beta chains follows, all from one sample in a study of blood T cell repertoires in COVID-19. Method: immunoSEQ multiplex PCR; TCRdb's copy keeps in-frame clones and lacks some. The table lists under 300,000 clones, approximately 86% of them singletons. The specimen sequenced was peripheral blood. These receptors originate from a woman in her twenties or thirties with acute or convalescent COVID-19. Both conserved end residues are part of each CDR3. D genes are given only for firm matches. A row's size may be missing; if present it is once, few, many or a size class.

cdr3_nt	cdr3_aa	j_call	cdr3_length	v_call	d_call	clone_size
TGTGCCAGTTTGTCGAGCGGGCACTCCTACGAGCAGTACTTC	CASLSSGHSYEQYF	TRBJ2-7	14	TRBV19	-	-
TGTGCCAGTAGTATTGCAGCGGGTCTGGGAGGGTACGAGCAGTACTTC	CASSIAAGLGGYEQYF	TRBJ2-7	16	TRBV19	TRBD2	-
TGCGCCAGCAGCTTTGGGGGGGGTGGTTCACCCCTCCACTTT	CASSFGGGGSPLHF	TRBJ1-6	14	TRBV5-1	-	-
TGTGCCAGCAGCTCCCGGACAGGGAGGTGGGACGGCACCGGGGAGCTGTTTTTT	CASSSRTGRWDGTGELFF	TRBJ2-2	18	TRBV7-6	TRBD1	-
TGTGCCAGCAGTTCGAACCGGGACAATATGAATCAGCCCCAGCATTTT	CASSSNRDNMNQPQHF	TRBJ1-5	16	TRBV27	-	-
TGTGCCAGCAGTGAAACAGGGGCTATAGGCAATCAGCCCCAGCATTTT	CASSETGAIGNQPQHF	TRBJ1-5	16	TRBV2	TRBD1	-
TGTGCCAGCAGCCTGGGACTAGCGATTGATAGCTCCTACAATGAGCAGTTCTTC	CASSLGLAIDSSYNEQFF	TRBJ2-1	18	TRBV7-8	TRBD2	-
TGCGCCAGCAGCCCTAGCGGTTACACAGATACGCAGTATTTT	CASSPSGYTDTQYF	TRBJ2-3	14	TRBV5-1	TRBD2	-
TGTGCCAGCAGTAAGGAGGCTAGCGGGAGATCCGGGGAGCTGTTTTTT	CASSKEASGRSGELFF	TRBJ2-2	16	TRBV27	TRBD2	-
TGCGCCAGCAGCTTTTCGGACAGGGGGCTGAATGAGCAGTTCTTC	CASSFSDRGLNEQFF	TRBJ2-1	15	TRBV5-1	TRBD1	-
TGTGCCAGTAGTATCGGGCGGACAGGGGGAGGCAATGAGCAGTTCTTC	CASSIGRTGGGNEQFF	TRBJ2-1	16	TRBV19	TRBD1	few
TGTGCCAGCAGCCCGCCGGGACTAGCGGGAGTGGGTGAGCAGTACTTC	CASSPPGLAGVGEQYF	TRBJ2-7	16	TRBV7-2	TRBD2	-
TGCGCCAGCAACGGGGACACCGGGGAGCTGTTTTTT	CASNGDTGELFF	TRBJ2-2	12	TRBV5-1	-	once
TGCAGCGTTGTAACAGGGAATGAGCAGTTCTTC	CSVVTGNEQFF	TRBJ2-1	11	TRBV29-1	-	-
TGTGCCAGCAGCTTGGGGACAGGGAACTACGAGCAGTACTTC	CASSLGTGNYEQYF	TRBJ2-7	14	TRBV7-2	TRBD1	-
TGTGCCAGCAGTGAAGGGGACTCCTATAGCACAGATACGCAGTATTTT	CASSEGDSYSTDTQYF	TRBJ2-3	16	TRBV25-1	-	-
TGTGCCAGCATAACAGGGGGAGATACGCAGTATTTT	CASITGGDTQYF	TRBJ2-3	12	TRBV6-6	TRBD1	-
TGTGCCAGTAGTCTAAAGACAGGGGGCGAGCAGTTCTTC	CASSLKTGGEQFF	TRBJ2-1	13	TRBV19	TRBD1	-